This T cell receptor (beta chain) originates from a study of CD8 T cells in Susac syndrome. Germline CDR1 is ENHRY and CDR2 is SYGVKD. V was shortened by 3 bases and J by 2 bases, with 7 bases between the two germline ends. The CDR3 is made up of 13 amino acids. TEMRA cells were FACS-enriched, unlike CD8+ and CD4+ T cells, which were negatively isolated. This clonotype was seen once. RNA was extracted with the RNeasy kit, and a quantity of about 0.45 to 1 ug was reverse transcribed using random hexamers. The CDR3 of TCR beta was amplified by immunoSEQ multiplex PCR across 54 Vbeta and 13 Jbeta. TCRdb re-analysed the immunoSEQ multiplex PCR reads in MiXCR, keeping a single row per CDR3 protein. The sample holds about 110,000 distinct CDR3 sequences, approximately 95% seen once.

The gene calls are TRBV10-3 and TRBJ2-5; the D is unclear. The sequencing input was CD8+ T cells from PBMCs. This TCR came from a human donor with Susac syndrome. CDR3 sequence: CAISDEGQETQYF. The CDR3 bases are TGTGCCATCAGTGACGAAGGGCAAGAGACCCAGTACTTC.